Listed here is a single T cell receptor beta chain. Its antigen is unidentified. This sample was included in a study of T cell repertoires in cytomegalovirus infection. Overall study context: Epitope selection comprised recently identified HLA-C-restricted CMV epitopes and well-studied HLA-B-restricted CMV epitopes. Based on public TCR beta signatures, there were indications of CMV infection and of a matching HLA type.

TCRdb itself ran the reads through MiXCR, one entry per CDR3 protein. The sample carries nearly 700,000 distinct CDR3 sequences, about 33% recorded once. Trimming took 5 bases from V and 1 from J, leaving 17 bases between them. The CDR3 length is 16 residues. Germline values: CDR1 SGHVS, CDR2 FQNEAQ. General study results and limits: In two of eight donors, the top clonotype was HLA-C-restricted CMV-specific. Individuals carrying CMV plus the relevant HLA were identified by cumulative frequency of public TCR beta families.

The origin of this receptor is a human donor in good health (CMV status not recorded). Some clones in this sample may be carry-over from other donors' samples. The sample here was cultured PBMCs, taken from culture after CMV antigen stimulation. The V call is TRBV7-8, the J call TRBJ1-1; D is possibly TRBD1 (5 bases). The CDR3 spells CASSPPVGRANTEAFF. For the CDR3, the DNA is TGTGCCAGCAGCCCCCCCGTGGGCAGGGCGAACACTGAAGCTTTCTTT.